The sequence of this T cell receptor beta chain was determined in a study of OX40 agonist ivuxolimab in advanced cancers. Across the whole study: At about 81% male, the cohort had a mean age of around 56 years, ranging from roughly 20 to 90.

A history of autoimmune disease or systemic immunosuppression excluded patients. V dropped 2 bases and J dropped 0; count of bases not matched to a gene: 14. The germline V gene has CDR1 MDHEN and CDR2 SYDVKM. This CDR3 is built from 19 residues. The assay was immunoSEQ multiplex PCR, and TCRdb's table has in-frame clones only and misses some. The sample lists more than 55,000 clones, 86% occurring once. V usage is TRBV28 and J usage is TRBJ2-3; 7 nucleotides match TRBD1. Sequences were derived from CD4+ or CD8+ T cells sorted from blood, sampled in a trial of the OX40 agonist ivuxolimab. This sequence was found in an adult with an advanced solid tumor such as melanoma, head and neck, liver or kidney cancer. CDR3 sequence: CASSLGLRDRYLSTDTQYF. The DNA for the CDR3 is TGTGCCAGCAGTTTAGGGCTCCGGGACAGATACCTTAGCACAGATACGCAGTATTTT.